The following is a TCR beta chain sequence with its context. It lacks a known antigen. Base qualities are not provided; no much larger clone lies one nucleotide away. The sample originates from a study of T cells in Graves' hyperthyroidism and ophthalmopathy (dated by TCRdb to the late 2010s). Broadly, across the study: Peripheral blood samples were taken at the time of initial diagnosis, prior to any treatment. The study also compared thyroid tissue and blood T-cell repertoires from about six Graves' hyperthyroidism patients. Whether ophthalmopathy could be predicted prospectively was tested in an independent validation cohort made up of some 20 hyperthyroidism patients plus 17 patients who later progressed to ophthalmopathy. According to the paper, TCR Vbeta CDR3 sequencing was carried out on more than 120 peripheral blood samples, which came from 40 to 45 ophthalmopathy, around 74 hyperthyroidism and around 17 progressor patients. To identify distinguishing TCR V-J signatures, a discovery cohort of around 98 patients was used, comprising 40 to 45 with Graves' ophthalmopathy and some 57 with stable Graves' hyperthyroidism. The 100 discovery patients were randomly split 7:3 into training and test sets. Following sampling, methimazole starting at 30 mg daily was given to hyperthyroidism patients, and high-dose intravenous methylprednisolone was given to ophthalmopathy patients. Points the paper makes about the study in general: Sample size was not statistically predetermined, and investigators were not blinded to group allocation. A model built on a 13 V-J signature distinguished ophthalmopathy from stable hyperthyroidism, reaching 87.88% sensitivity and about 81% specificity in cross-validation and 80%/75% in testing. In validation, the model predicted progression to ophthalmopathy with around 71% sensitivity and around 72% specificity, a median of around 6.6 months before onset. Most expanded thyroid clonotypes (frequency above 0.001) were also detected in blood, suggesting blood repertoires may reflect thyroid immune responses.

Hyperthyroidism patients were newly diagnosed, with disease duration under 2 months, and aged 18 to 65 years. Patients with uncontrolled infections, other autoimmune diseases, pregnancy or lactation were excluded. Diagnoses were established on the basis of clinical symptoms, serum thyroxine and TRAb, thyroid ultrasound, and orbital computed tomography. Blood from progressor patients was drawn when they were first diagnosed with hyperthyroidism, before any ophthalmopathy symptoms appeared. PBMCs were isolated from 7.5 to 10 ml of fresh peripheral blood by Ficoll-Paque density gradient centrifugation. Progressor patients were defined as those initially diagnosed with Graves' hyperthyroidism in whom ophthalmopathy developed during follow-up. Total RNA was extracted using Trizol reagent, and RNA quality was assessed on an Agilent 2100 Bioanalyzer. The TCR beta CDR3 regions were amplified from the RNA transcripts. A first-round RT-PCR of the TCR CDR3 used the HTBI primer set with the Qiagen OneStep RT-PCR kit. Libraries were constructed in a second round of multiplex PCR, after which size selection and purification were carried out. Libraries were sequenced paired-end with 100 bp reads on an Illumina HiSeq2000. In the authors' own workflow: Raw data were processed with SOAPnuke, discarding reads with adapters, uncalled bases, mean Phred below 15, or no exact constant-primer or identifier match. COPE v1.2.5 was used to merge the high-quality paired reads, and each unique nucleotide sequence was defined as a clonotype. Clonotypes were aligned to IMGT TRBV, TRBD and TRBJ reference segments using MiTCR v1.1. Only V-J combinations with frequency above 0.0001, covering about 99% of repertoires, were analysed. The TCS score was defined as the ratio of F50 (clonal expansion) to E x V (chaos), calculated using BLOSUM62-based TCRdist between CDR3 peptides within each V-J. Welch's t-statistics and random forest reduced roughly 500 V-J features to 13, which were used in a naive Bayes classifier (R e1071). The public reads were quality trimmed at Q25 with fastp and then assembled into clones with MiXCR by TCRdb, keeping productive beta chains. Here each entry gathers all rows of one CDR3 protein and keeps the most common genes and DNA. These V and J calls derive from TCRdb rather than the authors' analysis. The sample table holds hundreds of thousands of distinct CDR3 sequences, of which around a quarter were seen once. Of the sample, approximately 30% is held by the ten largest clones.

Cut back by 6 bases and 5 bases, the V and J ends lie 14 bases apart. The CDR3, from cysteine to phenylalanine, totals 13 residues. The read is trimmed to its CDR3 DNA, 39 bases read in frame from base 1. Looking up the germline V gene (reference sequence) yields CDR1 DFQATT and CDR2 SNEGSKA. Sequenced: blood. The clonotype was recovered from a man aged 35 to 55 with Graves' hyperthyroidism that later progressed to Graves' ophthalmopathy. The rearranged chain carries TRBV20-1 and TRBJ1-5, with TRBD1 as a weak D call on 6 bases. The CDR3 region has the sequence CSAGRTVDQPQHF. The DNA is TGCAGTGCGGGGCGGACAGTGGATCAGCCCCAGCATTTT.